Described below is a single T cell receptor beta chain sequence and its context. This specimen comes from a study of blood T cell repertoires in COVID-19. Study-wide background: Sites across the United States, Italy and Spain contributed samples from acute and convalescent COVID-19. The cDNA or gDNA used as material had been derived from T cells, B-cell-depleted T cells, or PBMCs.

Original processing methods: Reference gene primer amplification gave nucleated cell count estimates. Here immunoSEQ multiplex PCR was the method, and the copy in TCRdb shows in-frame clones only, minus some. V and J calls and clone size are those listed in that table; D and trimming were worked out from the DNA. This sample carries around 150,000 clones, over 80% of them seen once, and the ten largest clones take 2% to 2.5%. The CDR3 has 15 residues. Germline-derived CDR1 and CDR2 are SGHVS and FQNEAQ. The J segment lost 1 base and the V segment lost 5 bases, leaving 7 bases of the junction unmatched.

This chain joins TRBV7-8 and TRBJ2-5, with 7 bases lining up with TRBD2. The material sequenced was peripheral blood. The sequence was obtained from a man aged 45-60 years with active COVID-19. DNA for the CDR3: TGTGCCAGCAGCCTTGGGGGGGTTTCCCAAGAGACCCAGTACTTC. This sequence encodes CASSLGGVSQETQYF.